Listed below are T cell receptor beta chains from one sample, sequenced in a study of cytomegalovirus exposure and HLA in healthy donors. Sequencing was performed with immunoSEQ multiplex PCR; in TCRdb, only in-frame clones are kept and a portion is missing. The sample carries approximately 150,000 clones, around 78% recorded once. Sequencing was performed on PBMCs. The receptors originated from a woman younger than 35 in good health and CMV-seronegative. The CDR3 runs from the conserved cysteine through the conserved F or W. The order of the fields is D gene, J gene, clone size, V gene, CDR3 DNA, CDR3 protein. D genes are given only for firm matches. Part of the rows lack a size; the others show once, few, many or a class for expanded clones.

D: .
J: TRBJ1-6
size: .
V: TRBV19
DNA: TGTGCCAGTAGTATAGGGGGGCCCACCTATAATTCACCCCTCCACTTT
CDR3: CASSIGGPTYNSPLHF

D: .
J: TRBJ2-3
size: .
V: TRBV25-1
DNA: TGTGCCAGCAGTGAATCCGCGCGGGATTCTAGCACAGATACGCAGTATTTT
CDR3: CASSESARDSSTDTQYF

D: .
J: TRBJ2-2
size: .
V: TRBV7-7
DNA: TGTGCTAGCAGCCCGTCACAGGATCCGAACACCGGGGAGCTGTTTTTT
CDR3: CASSPSQDPNTGELFF

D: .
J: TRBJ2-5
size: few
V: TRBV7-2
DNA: TGTGCCAGCAGCTTAGCCCGTTCCCCCGGGGTCGGAGAGACCCAGTACTTC
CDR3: CASSLARSPGVGETQYF

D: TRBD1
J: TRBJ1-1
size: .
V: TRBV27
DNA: TGTGCCAGCAGTTGGGACAGGGGTCGGACTGAAGCTTTCTTT
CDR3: CASSWDRGRTEAFF

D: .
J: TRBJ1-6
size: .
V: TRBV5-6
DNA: TGTGCCAGCAGCTTGGACAGGCTTAATTCACCCCTCCACTTT
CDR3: CASSLDRLNSPLHF

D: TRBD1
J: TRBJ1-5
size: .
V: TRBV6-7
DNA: TGTGCCAGCAGTTACAGTGAGGGGGCGAGGAATCAGCCCCAGCATTTT
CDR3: CASSYSEGARNQPQHF

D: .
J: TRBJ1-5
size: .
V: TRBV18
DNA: TGTGCCAGCTCACCAGGTCAGGACAGTCATAGCAATCAGCCCCAGCATTTT
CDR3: CASSPGQDSHSNQPQHF

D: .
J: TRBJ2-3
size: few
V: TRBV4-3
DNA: TGCGCCAGCAGCCAACAGGGATATCCCACAGATACGCAGTATTTT
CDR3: CASSQQGYPTDTQYF

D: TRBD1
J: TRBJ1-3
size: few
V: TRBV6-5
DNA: TGTGCCAGCAGTTGGACAGGGCTAGACTCTGGAAACACCATATATTTT
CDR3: CASSWTGLDSGNTIYF

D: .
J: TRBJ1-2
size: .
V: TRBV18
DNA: TGTGCCAGCTCACCAGGGTCCAATCGCGGGAGCGGCTACACCTTC
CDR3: CASSPGSNRGSGYTF

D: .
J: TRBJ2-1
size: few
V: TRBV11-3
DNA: TGTGCCAGCAGCTTAGGGGGAGGCAAGGGTGAGCAGTTCTTC
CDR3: CASSLGGGKGEQFF

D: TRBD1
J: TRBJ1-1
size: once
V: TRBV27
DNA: TGTGCCAGCAGTCCCGGACAGGGGCGAGCCTCTCTTGAAGCTTTCTTT
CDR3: CASSPGQGRASLEAFF

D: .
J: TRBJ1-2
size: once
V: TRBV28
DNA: TGTGCCAGCAGTTTATACAGTAACTATGGCTACACCTTC
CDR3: CASSLYSNYGYTF

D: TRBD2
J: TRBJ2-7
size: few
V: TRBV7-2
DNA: TGTGCCAGCAGCTTGGGGGGGACTAGCGGATCCTGGGGGCAGTACTTC
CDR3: CASSLGGTSGSWGQYF